One T cell receptor (beta chain) is described in this entry. Original methodology: Estimation of nucleated cell counts relied on the amplification of reference gene primers. TCRdb's table, derived via immunoSEQ multiplex PCR, lists solely in-frame clones and lacks some. That table gives V, J and clone size, and the DNA gave D and trimming. The sample records 210,000 or so clones, roughly 90% being singletons. These data originate in a study of blood T cell repertoires in COVID-19. Study overall: COVID-19 samples collected from the United States, Italy and Spain covered acute and convalescent phases. PBMCs, B-cell-depleted T cells, or T cells provided the cDNA or gDNA that made up the material.

The CDR3 consists of 17 residues. With 5 bases clipped from V and 3 bases from J, the junction kept 8 bases outside the gene matches. CDR1 is SGHTA, CDR2 FQGNSA, per germline. The receptor was isolated from a man aged 45 to 65 with acute or convalescent COVID-19. Source material: peripheral blood. This chain links TRBV7-2 with TRBJ2-2; 11 bases match TRBD2. The CDR3 bases are TGTGCCAGCAGCCCCGTAGCGGGGGGGCCCGACACCGGGGAGCTGTTTTTT. This encodes CASSPVAGGPDTGELFF.